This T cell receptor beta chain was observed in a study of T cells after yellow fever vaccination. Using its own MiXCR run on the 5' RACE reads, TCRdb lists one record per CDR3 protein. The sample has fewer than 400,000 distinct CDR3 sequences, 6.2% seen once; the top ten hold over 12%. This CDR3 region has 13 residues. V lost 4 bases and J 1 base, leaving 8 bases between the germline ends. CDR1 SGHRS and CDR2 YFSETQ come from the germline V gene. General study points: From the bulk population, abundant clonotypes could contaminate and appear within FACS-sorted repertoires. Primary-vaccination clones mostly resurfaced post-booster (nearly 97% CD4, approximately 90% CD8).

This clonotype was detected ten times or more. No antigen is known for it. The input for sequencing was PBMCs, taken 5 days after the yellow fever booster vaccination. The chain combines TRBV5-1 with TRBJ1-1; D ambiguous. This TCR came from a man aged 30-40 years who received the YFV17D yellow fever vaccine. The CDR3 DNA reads TGCGCCAGCAGCACGTTCGGGAACACTGAAGCTTTCTTT. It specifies CASSTFGNTEAFF.